The following is a T cell receptor (beta chain) sequence with its context. This sample was included in a study of beta chain features in type 1 diabetes. Overall study: Investigators examined some 100,000,000 sorted cells across all samples.

Investigators reverse transcribed all isolated RNA, so they sequenced expressed TCRB transcripts. Naive, central memory and regulatory T cell samples yielded a few million reads on average. The assay was immunoSEQ multiplex PCR, and TCRdb's table has in-frame clones only and misses some. The table shows about 220,000 clones, with approximately 10% occurring only once. There are 15 residues in the CDR3. V shed 4 bases and J shed 6 bases, with 16 bases lying between them. Germline-derived CDR1 and CDR2 are MNHNY and SVGAGI (reference sequence). The sample taken for sequencing was central memory CD4+ T cells from blood. The chain links TRBV6-6 to TRBJ2-1; TRBD2 is a possible D gene (6 bases). The TCR comes from a man aged 18 to 30 in good health. This CDR3 is CASSLSLASLNEQFF. CDR3 sequence (DNA): TGTGCCAGCAGTTTGTCACTAGCCTCTCTCAATGAGCAGTTCTTC.